The 18 T cell receptor beta chains presented below share a single source sample, sequenced in a study of cytomegalovirus exposure and HLA in healthy donors. PCR used 60 Vbeta primers and 13 Jbeta primers. Libraries were prepared by immunoSEQ multiplex PCR; TCRdb keeps only in-frame clonotypes and omits some of them. Across under 85,000 clones, the top ten clones capture about 15% of the sample. The sequencing input was PBMCs. The receptor set was obtained from a boy aged 5-17 years in good health and CMV-seronegative.

V and J are TRBV11-2 and TRBJ1-3, with D hard to call. Germline V lookup: CDR1 SGHAT, CDR2 FQNNGV. Trimming took off 5 bases at V and 4 bases at J, with 9 bases between the two ends. The CDR3 has 13 amino acids. CDR3 protein: CASSPTLGNTIYF. In DNA form, the CDR3 reads TGTGCCAGCAGCCCTACCCTGGGAAACACCATATATTTT.

The rearrangement links TRBV7-2 to TRBJ2-7, with D maybe TRBD2 (7 bases). CDR1 and CDR2 from the germline V gene are SGHTA and FQGNSA. V gave up 5 bases and J gave up 4 bases, with 18 bases separating them. The CDR3 has 15 residues. CDR3 DNA: TGTGCCAGCAGCCCCACCGGCGGGGGCCTATACGAGCAGTACTTC. Translating gives CASSPTGGGLYEQYF.

This rearrangement joins TRBV7-9 to TRBJ2-7, with D perhaps matching TRBD1 (6 bases). Trimming removed 4 bases at V and 3 bases at J, with 16 bases between. The CDR3 loop spans 15 amino acids. Germline V gives CDR1 SEHNR, CDR2 FQNEAQ (reference sequence). In DNA, the CDR3 is TGTGCCAGCAGCTCCTTCCGGACAGAGATCTACGAGCAGTACTTC. The encoded protein is CASSSFRTEIYEQYF.

The V call is TRBV6-6, the J call TRBJ1-2; 7 bases agree with TRBD1. The CDR3 contains 12 residues. From germline, CDR1 is MNHNY and CDR2 SVGAGI (reference sequence). Trimming at V came to 6 bases and at J to 8 bases, leaving 6 bases not matched to a gene. In DNA form, the CDR3 reads TGTGCCAGCAGCAATACAGGGGAAGGCTACACCTTC. This translates into CASSNTGEGYTF.

The chain combines TRBV15 with TRBJ1-4; the match to TRBD1 covers 7 bases. Germline lookup yields CDR1 LNHNV and CDR2 YYDKDF (reference sequence). The trim removed 0 bases at V and 8 bases at J, leaving 15 bases unmatched. CDR3 length equals 18 residues. This chain's CDR3 is CATSRDGGKGGVQEKLFF. CDR3 sequence (DNA): TGTGCCACCAGCAGAGATGGGGGGAAAGGGGGCGTTCAGGAAAAACTGTTTTTT.

This chain joins TRBV11-2 and TRBJ2-7, with D tentatively TRBD2 (5 bases). CDR3 length: 15 residues. V was clipped by 5 bases and J by 0 bases, with 14 bases between them. Germline CDR1 is SGHAT and CDR2 is FQNNGV. CDR3 sequence reads: CASSHGSASSYEQYF. Here the CDR3 DNA reads TGTGCCAGCAGCCACGGTAGCGCGAGCTCCTACGAGCAGTACTTC.

The V gene is TRBV18, the J gene TRBJ2-1; 11 bases map to TRBD2. J was trimmed by 6 bases and V by 2 bases; bases with no gene match: 6. The CDR3 spans 16 residues. Germline CDR1 is KGHSH and CDR2 is LQKENI. CDR3 coding DNA: TGTGCCAGCTCACCAAGGGCTAGCGGGGGGATCAATGAGCAGTTCTTC. Protein product: CASSPRASGGINEQFF.

The chain joins TRBV5-4 to TRBJ2-1; D is possibly TRBD1 (5 bases). Germline-derived CDR1 and CDR2 are SGHNT and YYREEE (reference sequence). V shed 4 bases and J shed 6 bases, with 23 bases lying between them. This CDR3 spans 17 amino acids. CDR3 DNA: TGTGCCAGCAGCATAGGACAAAGGGTATCCCCTGCCAATGAGCAGTTCTTC. This codes for CASSIGQRVSPANEQFF.

The chain couples TRBV18 to TRBJ2-7; the match to TRBD2 covers 7 bases. Looked up from germline, CDR1 is KGHSH and CDR2 is LQKENI. The length of the CDR3 is 18 residues. The ends lost 1 base at V and 9 bases at J; junction bases unmatched: 21. This CDR3 is CASSPLGIAGSIVFGQYF. CDR3 DNA: TGTGCCAGCTCACCACTGGGAATAGCGGGTAGTATTGTTTTCGGGCAGTACTTC.

The V gene is TRBV6-5, the J gene TRBJ2-3, with D uncertain. The CDR3 has 15 amino acids. CDR1 MNHEY and CDR2 SVGAGI come from the germline V gene. Trimming stripped 6 bases from V and 5 bases from J, with 18 bases between. This CDR3 reads CASSSGTDMGDTQYF. DNA of the CDR3: TGTGCCAGCAGCTCCGGAACAGACATGGGAGATACGCAGTATTTT.

The chain employs TRBV5-1 and TRBJ2-1; 15 bases agree with TRBD2. V shed 4 bases, J shed 0 bases, and the junction held 5 bases outside the gene matches. Germline-derived CDR1 and CDR2 are SGHRS and YFSETQ. The CDR3 is 18 amino acids. CDR3: CASSAGLAGGISYNEQFF. CDR3 nucleotide sequence: TGCGCCAGCAGCGCGGGACTAGCGGGAGGTATCTCCTACAATGAGCAGTTCTTC.

V gene TRBV6-5 combines with J gene TRBJ1-2, with 7 positions matching TRBD1. The CDR3 totals 16 residues. V was pared by 2 bases and J by 1 base, with 7 bases of the junction left unmatched. Germline V CDR1 and CDR2: MNHEY, SVGAGI. The CDR3 sequence: CASSYVPGQLNYGYTF. As DNA, the CDR3 is TGTGCCAGCAGTTACGTTCCGGGACAGCTTAACTATGGCTACACCTTC.

This chain joins TRBV11-2 and TRBJ2-4; 11 positions match TRBD1. CDR1 is SGHAT and CDR2 is FQNNGV in the germline V gene. The CDR3 consists of 18 residues. V gave up 4 bases and J gave up 0 bases; unmatched junction bases: 8. CDR3 DNA: TGTGCCAGCAGCTCCGCCGGGACAGGGGGAATAGCCAAAAACATTCAGTACTTC. This codes for CASSSAGTGGIAKNIQYF.

This chain connects TRBV5-6 to TRBJ2-1; D not resolved. The CDR3 contains 15 residues. V lost 1 base and J lost 4, with 12 bases in between. Germline V lookup: CDR1 SGHDT, CDR2 YYEEEE. CDR3 region: CASSLTARPYNEQFF. The CDR3 DNA reads TGTGCCAGCAGCTTGACCGCTAGGCCGTACAATGAGCAGTTCTTC.

The gene calls are TRBV6-6 and TRBJ2-1; TRBD2 aligns across 9 bases. Germline V gene data show CDR1 as MNHNY and CDR2 as SVGAGI (reference sequence). The CDR3 spans 14 residues. V was clipped by 6 bases and J by 5 bases; unmatched bases: 5. In nucleotides, the CDR3 is TGTGCCAGCAGGTCTAGCGGGGACCACAATGAGCAGTTCTTC. This codes for CASRSSGDHNEQFF.

The CDR3 nucleotides are TGTGCCAGCAGCCTCCGGTCCTCGGGGGGCACTGAAGCTTTCTTT. It specifies CASSLRSSGGTEAFF. This sequence joins TRBV11-2 and TRBJ1-1; D is possibly TRBD1 (5 bases). Per the germline V gene, CDR1 is SGHAT and CDR2 is FQNNGV. The CDR3 extends over 15 amino acids. The V end was cut by 5 bases, the J end by 4 bases, with 17 bases between.

The chain uses TRBV2 and TRBJ1-2; no clear D. The length of the CDR3 is 14 residues. Trimming pared 3 bases from V and 6 bases from J, leaving 14 bases between. Germline values: CDR1 SNHLY, CDR2 FYNNEI. CDR3 DNA sequence: TGTGCCAGCAGTGACGAGGTGGTATCTCATGGCTACACCTTC. It encodes CASSDEVVSHGYTF.

The gene calls are TRBV29-1 and TRBJ2-4, with 7 bases fitting TRBD1. The CDR3 contains 14 residues. V lost 6 bases and J lost 8; bases outside the gene matches: 13. Per the germline V gene, CDR1 is SQVTM and CDR2 is ANQGSEA. This CDR3 reads CSVVTGKGEDIQYF. The CDR3 DNA reads TGCAGCGTGGTGACAGGGAAAGGGGAAGACATTCAGTACTTC.